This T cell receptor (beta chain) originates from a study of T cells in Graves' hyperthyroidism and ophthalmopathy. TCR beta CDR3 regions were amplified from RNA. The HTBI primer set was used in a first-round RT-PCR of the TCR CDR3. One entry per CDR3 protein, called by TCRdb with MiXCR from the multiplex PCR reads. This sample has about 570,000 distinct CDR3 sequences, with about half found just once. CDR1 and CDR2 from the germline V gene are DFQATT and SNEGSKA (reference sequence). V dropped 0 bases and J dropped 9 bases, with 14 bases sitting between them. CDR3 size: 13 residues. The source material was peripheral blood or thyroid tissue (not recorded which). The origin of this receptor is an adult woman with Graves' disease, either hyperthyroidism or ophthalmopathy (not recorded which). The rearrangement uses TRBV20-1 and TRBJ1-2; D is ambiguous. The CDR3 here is CSARDFRTRSYTF. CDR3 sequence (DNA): TGCAGTGCTAGAGATTTTCGGACTCGGAGCTACACCTTC.